The rows below give T cell receptor beta chains drawn from one sample of a study of T cells in Graves' hyperthyroidism and ophthalmopathy. TCRdb re-called the multiplex PCR reads through MiXCR, storing one row per CDR3 protein. The table includes about 210,000 distinct CDR3 sequences, approximately 17% detected once. What was sequenced was blood. These TCRs come from a man aged 50-59 years with Graves' hyperthyroidism. Each CDR3 is given with its conserved first and last residue. Each record gives: J gene, clone size, V gene, D gene, CDR3 DNA, CDR3 protein. A D gene is named only where the DNA matches it firmly. The listing skips clone size in some rows; elsewhere it reads once, few, many or a size class.

>TRBJ2-5|many|TRBV28|-
TGTGCCACCCTCCTACAAGAGACCCAGTACTTC
CATLLQETQYF
>TRBJ1-3|-|TRBV7-9|-
TGTGCCAGCAGCTCTCCGACGGATCCTTACTCTGGAAACACCATATATTTT
CASSSPTDPYSGNTIYF
>TRBJ2-2|-|TRBV3-1|-
TGTGCCAGCAGCCAAGTGAAGCGAAACACCGGGGAGCTGTTTTTT
CASSQVKRNTGELFF
>TRBJ1-3|few|TRBV7-8|-
TGTGCCAGCAGCTTAGGGGTGACTGGAAACACCATATATTTT
CASSLGVTGNTIYF
>TRBJ2-7|-|TRBV6-2/TRBV6-3|-
TGTGCCAGCAGACAGGTTTTGGGGAGCAACTACGAGCAGTACTTC
CASRQVLGSNYEQYF
>TRBJ2-3|many|TRBV18|-
TGTGCCAGCTCTTCAATCCAGGGCACAGATACGCAGTATTTT
CASSSIQGTDTQYF
>TRBJ2-4|-|TRBV10-3|-
TGTGCCATCAGTGAGTCTGCGATGGCCAAAAACATTCAGTACTTC
CAISESAMAKNIQYF
>TRBJ2-3|-|TRBV29-1|TRBD2
TGCAGCGCCCGGGGGACTAGGGGGGATACGCAGTATTTT
CSARGTRGDTQYF
>TRBJ2-3|few|TRBV20-1|-
TGCAGTGCTAGACCGGGAGATACGCAGTATTTT
CSARPGDTQYF
>TRBJ2-1|-|TRBV20-1|TRBD2
TGCAGTGCTAAGCCCCCCTCCGGGACTAGCGGGATAAGCTCCTACAATAAGCAGTTCTTC
CSAKPPSGTSGISSYNKQFF
>TRBJ2-5|many|TRBV15|-
TGTGCCACCAGCAGAAGGTCCTCGGAGACCCAGTACTTC
CATSRRSSETQYF
>TRBJ1-5|many|TRBV2|-
TGTGCCACTTTCACCGAAATCGCTCAGCCCCAGCATTTT
CATFTEIAQPQHF
>TRBJ1-6|many|TRBV18|TRBD1
TGTGCCAGCTCTTGGACAGGGAGCTATAATTCACCCCTCCACTTT
CASSWTGSYNSPLHF
>TRBJ2-2|-|TRBV5-1|-
TGCGCCAGCAGCTTGGTTGAGGTAGCGGACAACACCGGGGAGCTGTTTTTT
CASSLVEVADNTGELFF
>TRBJ2-3|many|TRBV12-3/TRBV12-4|-
TGTGCCAGCAGTTTATCCGACACAGATACGCAGTATTTT
CASSLSDTDTQYF
>TRBJ1-2|-|TRBV28|-
TGTGCCAGCAGTTTGGGTCGGAGCCGCTACACCTTC
CASSLGRSRYTF
>TRBJ2-7|once|TRBV6-4|TRBD1
TGTGCCAGCAGTGACGGTTCTTCTAGGGACAGGGGCGAGCAGTACTTC
CASSDGSSRDRGEQYF
>TRBJ2-6|-|TRBV7-9|-
TGTGCCAGCAGCTTAGGGCGGGGGCCCCTTTTCTCTGGGGCCAACGTCCTGACTTTC
CASSLGRGPLFSGANVLTF
>TRBJ2-3|many|TRBV11-2|TRBD2
TGTGCCAGCAGCCCCGGCGGTAGCGGGAGATCAGATACGCAGTATTTT
CASSPGGSGRSDTQYF
>TRBJ2-2|many|TRBV28|TRBD2
TGTGCCAGCAGTTTACCGGGACTAGACTCCGGGGAGCTGTTTTTT
CASSLPGLDSGELFF
>TRBJ2-1|many|TRBV18|-
TGTGCCAGCTCATCGGCAGGCGGCTCCTACAATGAGCAGTTCTTC
CASSSAGGSYNEQFF
>TRBJ2-1|many|TRBV3-1|TRBD1
TGTGCCAGCAGCCGAGGGACAGCCCCCTACAATGAGCAGTTCTTC
CASSRGTAPYNEQFF
>TRBJ2-7|many|TRBV20-1|-
TGCAGTGCTAGCCAGGGAAACAACAGAGAAGGCGAGCAGTACTTC
CSASQGNNREGEQYF
>TRBJ1-5|many|TRBV27|-
TGTGCCAGCAGTTTCGCCAGGGACTTCGGGACCCAGCATTTT
CASSFARDFGTQHF
>TRBJ1-5|many|TRBV24-1|-
TGTGCCACCAGGGTAGGGTGGATGTATATGAGCAATCAGCCCCAGCATTTT
CATRVGWMYMSNQPQHF
>TRBJ2-2|few|TRBV7-9|-
TGTGTCAGCAGCTTAGGACTTTCCGGGGAGCTGTTTTTT
CVSSLGLSGELFF
>TRBJ1-5|many|TRBV2|-
TGTGCCAGCAGTCAGTTAAATCAGCCCCAGCATTTT
CASSQLNQPQHF
>TRBJ1-2|many|TRBV18|-
TGTGCCAGCTCACCGAATTATGAAGGCTACACCTTC
CASSPNYEGYTF
>TRBJ2-1|-|TRBV5-1|TRBD2
TGCGCCAGCAGCTTGGAACTAGCGGGAAGGAATGAGCAGTTCTTC
CASSLELAGRNEQFF
>TRBJ2-3|-|TRBV4-2|TRBD2
TGTGCCAGCAGGAGCGGGAGGCAGATCACAGATACGCAGTATTTT
CASRSGRQITDTQYF
>TRBJ2-7|few|TRBV28|-
TGTGCCAGCGCCCCGGGTCGGGACGAGCAGTACTTC
CASAPGRDEQYF
>TRBJ2-7|-|TRBV12-3/TRBV12-4|TRBD1
TGTGCCAGCAGTTACGGACAGGGGGACTACGAGCAGTACTTC
CASSYGQGDYEQYF
>TRBJ2-2|many|TRBV27|-
TGTGCCAGCAGTTTATTGGGGGCCAGAGGCACCGGGGAGCTGTTTTTT
CASSLLGARGTGELFF
>TRBJ2-5|-|TRBV11-3|-
TGTGCCAGCAGATCGGGCGAGACCCAGTACTTC
CASRSGETQYF
>TRBJ2-3|-|TRBV19|TRBD2
TGTGCCAGTAGTAGAGCGGGAGGAACTAGCACAGATACGCAGTATTTT
CASSRAGGTSTDTQYF
>TRBJ2-3|few|TRBV10-3|-
TGTGCCATCAGTGAGTCTGGGGCAGGATTCACAGATACGCAGTATTTT
CAISESGAGFTDTQYF
>TRBJ2-2|many|TRBV11-2|-
TGTGCCAGCAGCTTAGGGCCCCCGGGCGGGTCGAACACCGGGGAGCTGTTTTTT
CASSLGPPGGSNTGELFF
>TRBJ2-7|-|TRBV5-8|TRBD1
TGTGCCAGCAGCCACTCCGCGACAGGGGGCGTCGAGCAGTACTTC
CASSHSATGGVEQYF
>TRBJ1-2|-|TRBV12-3/TRBV12-4|-
TGTGCCAGCAGTTTTGACACTAACTATGGCTACACCTTC
CASSFDTNYGYTF
>TRBJ2-2|many|TRBV24-1|TRBD2
TGTGCCACCAGTGATCCTAGCGGGGCGAACACCGGGGAGCTGTTTTTT
CATSDPSGANTGELFF
>TRBJ2-2|many|TRBV12-3/TRBV12-4|TRBD2
TGTGCCAGCAGGCGACTAGCGGGAGGCACCGGGGAGCTGTTTTTT
CASRRLAGGTGELFF
>TRBJ2-2|few|TRBV3-2|-
TGTGCCAGCAGCCATGCGGACGTGCGGGAGGACACCGGGGAGCTGTTTTTT
CASSHADVREDTGELFF
>TRBJ2-1|-|TRBV20-1|TRBD2
TGCAGTGCTAGCCCCCGGACTAGCGGGAATGAGCAGTTCTTC
CSASPRTSGNEQFF
>TRBJ2-7|-|TRBV20-1|TRBD2
TGCAGTGCTAGAGGAGCGCGGGAGAGCTACGAGCAGTACTTC
CSARGARESYEQYF
>TRBJ2-5|many|TRBV20-1|-
TGCAGTGCGAAACACCCGGGACGGATTCAAGAGACCCAGTACTTC
CSAKHPGRIQETQYF
>TRBJ2-5|once|TRBV9|-
TGTGCCAGCAGCTCACCAGCGACTGACGAGACCCAGTACTTC
CASSSPATDETQYF
>TRBJ2-2|-|TRBV9|-
TGTGCCAGCAGCCCCCGGACTCACACCGGGGAGCTGTTTTTT
CASSPRTHTGELFF
>TRBJ2-3|few|TRBV24-1|-
TGTGCCACCAGCAGGGAAGGTACTAGCACAGATACGCAGTATTTT
CATSREGTSTDTQYF